Each of the 10 T cell receptor beta chains below was sequenced from the same sample in a study of T cell repertoires in cytomegalovirus infection. The antigens these receptors bind are not known. TCRdb used MiXCR to reprocess the reads, holding one entry per CDR3 protein. The data contain a few hundred thousand distinct CDR3 sequences, 34% of them singletons. The sequences come from cultured PBMCs, collected from culture after CMV antigen stimulation. The receptors stem from a human donor in good health (CMV status not recorded). Some clones in this sample may be carry-over from other donors' samples.

In its sample, this clonotype was seen a few times. This sequence joins TRBV4-3 and TRBJ1-6; D is possibly TRBD1 (5 bases). The V end lost 1 base, the J end lost 8 bases, and 30 bases lay between the germline ends. CDR1 LGHNA and CDR2 YSLEER come from the germline V gene. The CDR3 sequence is 21 residues long. CDR3 nucleotides: TGCGCCAGCAGCCAAGTTTCTTGGAGCGACATTCAGGGACGGCCTTATTCACCCCTCCACTTT. It codes for CASSQVSWSDIQGRPYSPLHF.

There are a few counts of this clonotype. The rearrangement uses TRBV18 and TRBJ1-1; no definite D call. The CDR3 length is 14 residues. V was shortened by 6 bases and J by 5 bases, with 16 bases between the two germline ends. Germline CDR1 KGHSH, CDR2 LQKENI. DNA of the CDR3: TGTGCCAGCTCCCCAATGAAACCGATAACTGAAGCTTTCTTT. It yields the protein CASSPMKPITEAFF.

This CDR3 is CASSSPGFSYNEQFF. In DNA form, the CDR3 reads TGTGCCAGCAGCTCTCCAGGTTTCTCCTACAATGAGCAGTTCTTC. V and J are TRBV7-3 and TRBJ2-1; unclear D gene. V was pared by 4 bases and J by 0 bases, with 10 bases between. Germline-derived CDR1 and CDR2 are SGHTA and FQGTGA. The CDR3 is 15 residues long.

At least ten counts were recorded for this clonotype. The J gene is TRBJ1-2, the V gene TRBV7-2; 8 bases are a match to TRBD1. J lost 8 bases, V lost 5 bases, and 7 bases had no gene match. Germline loops: CDR1 SGHTA, CDR2 FQGNSA. This CDR3 spans 13 amino acids. The CDR3 loop reads CASSTGQGGGYTF. CDR3 in DNA: TGTGCCAGCAGCACCGGACAGGGAGGGGGCTACACCTTC.

This clonotype has a handful of counts. This chain connects TRBV18 to TRBJ1-4, with a weak D call TRBD1 (6 bases). The CDR3 covers 16 residues. CDR1 KGHSH and CDR2 LQKENI come from the germline V gene. Deletions cut 2 bases from V and 7 bases from J, with 17 bases between. DNA for the CDR3: TGTGCCAGCTCACCAAACCCGGGGGCCGAGGGTGAAAAACTGTTTTTT. It codes for CASSPNPGAEGEKLFF.

The rearrangement joins TRBV7-2 to TRBJ2-1; TRBD2 matches at 15 bases. Germline V gene data show CDR1 as SGHTA and CDR2 as FQGNSA. This CDR3 has 17 amino acids. V was pared by 4 bases and J by 7 bases, with 8 bases of the junction left unmatched. The CDR3 spells CASSSGLAGGPGNEQFF. CDR3 nucleotides: TGTGCCAGCAGCTCCGGACTAGCGGGAGGGCCGGGAAATGAGCAGTTCTTC.

This clonotype appeared once. The CDR3 region is CASSHSRGIAEAFF. The CDR3 region has the DNA TGCGCCAGCAGCCATAGCAGGGGGATCGCTGAAGCTTTCTTT. V and J are TRBV4-1 and TRBJ1-1; TRBD1 agrees at 7 bases. Germline lookup yields CDR1 MGHRA and CDR2 YSYEKL. V dropped 3 bases and J dropped 6; count of bases not matched to a gene: 7. This CDR3 comprises 14 residues.

The V and J genes are TRBV4-3 and TRBJ1-1; 8 bases fit TRBD1. V dropped 0 bases and J dropped 9; count of bases not matched to a gene: 9. This CDR3 spans 15 amino acids. Germline V gene data show CDR1 as LGHNA and CDR2 as YSLEER. CDR3 in DNA: TGCGCCAGCAGCCAAGAGGGACAGGAGAACAGTAAAGCTTTCTTT. Translated, it gives CASSQEGQENSKAFF.

The chain joins TRBV6-5 to TRBJ1-1; D possibly corresponds to TRBD1 (6 bases). Trimming cost V 2 bases and J 11 bases, with 9 bases left between them. The V gene's germline CDR1 is MNHEY and CDR2 SVGAGI. The CDR3 runs to 11 residues. CDR3 DNA: TGTGCCAGCAGTTACCAGGGGTGGGCTTTCTTT. This gives the protein CASSYQGWAFF.

This clonotype occurred a few times. The chain couples TRBV7-9 to TRBJ2-7; 13 bases match TRBD2. With 5 bases clipped from V and 2 bases from J, the junction kept 15 bases outside the gene matches. CDR1 SEHNR and CDR2 FQNEAQ come from the germline V gene (reference sequence). This CDR3 has 19 amino acids. DNA for the CDR3: TGTGCCAGCAGCAACCGAGCCTCTGGGACTAGCGGGACTACCTACGAGCAGTACTTC. Protein product: CASSNRASGTSGTTYEQYF. Full variable domain (outside the CDR3, taken from reference TRBV7-9 and TRBJ2-7): DTGVSQNPRHKITKRGQNVTFRCDPISEHNRLYWYRQTLGQGPEFLTYFQNEAQLEKSRLLSDRFSAERPKGSFSTLEIQRTEQGDSAMYLCASSNRASGTSGTTYEQYFGPGTRLTVT.